The clone carrying this T cell receptor (beta chain) was seen ten or more times. The V gene's germline CDR1 is LNHNV and CDR2 YYDKDF (reference sequence). There are 15 residues in the CDR3. V was cut by 0 bases and J by 3 bases, with 12 bases left in between. The data were taken from a study of regulatory T cells in long-lasting Graves disease. Described time point: newly diagnosed GD, antithyroid drugs for less than 3 months. The authors made the TCR library using RNA they extracted from PBMCs. iRepertoire HTBI primers and Arm-PCR of CDR3 regions built TCR beta libraries. One entry per CDR3 protein results from TCRdb running MiXCR on the multiplex PCR reads. The sample includes about 500,000 distinct CDR3 sequences, around 15% seen only once; the top ten take 9.5% to 15%. The sample was also reused in another study, on T cells in Graves' hyperthyroidism and ophthalmopathy.

The chain uses TRBV15 and TRBJ2-7; D is possibly TRBD2 (5 bases). This clonotype was obtained from a man aged 40-49 years with Graves disease. Material: peripheral blood mononuclear cells (PBMCs), obtained at new diagnosis, from a patient treated with antithyroid drugs. The CDR3 here is CATSRDRTGSYEQYF. CDR3 nucleotide sequence: TGTGCCACCAGCAGAGATCGGACGGGAAGCTACGAGCAGTACTTC.